This T cell receptor (beta chain) is drawn from a study of blood T cell repertoires in COVID-19. Looking at the study overall: From T cells, B-cell-depleted T cells, or PBMCs came the material, which was cDNA or gDNA.

Per the original data handling: Nucleated cell number was recorded as an estimate derived from reference gene primer amplification. Repertoires were generated with immunoSEQ multiplex PCR, while TCRdb's copy carries only in-frame clones and drops some. Clone size and the V and J calls come from that table; the DNA yielded D and trimming. The sample includes 250,000 to 350,000 clones, approximately 85% of them seen just once. CDR3 size: 14 residues. CDR1 and CDR2 from the germline V gene are SGHAT and FQNNGV. Trimming removed 5 bases at V and 4 bases at J, with 12 bases between. This sequence originates from a man aged 18-30 years with active or convalescent COVID-19. The sample was peripheral blood. The chain uses TRBV11-2 and TRBJ2-1; the D gene is possibly TRBD1 (5 bases). The CDR3 protein is CASSGVKGYNEQFF. CDR3 nucleotides: TGTGCCAGCAGCGGGGTGAAGGGGTACAATGAGCAGTTCTTC.